The present T cell receptor (beta chain) was sequenced within a study of T cell changes during pregnancy in multiple sclerosis. Libraries were prepared by immunoSEQ multiplex PCR; TCRdb keeps only in-frame clonotypes and omits some of them. The table includes around 110,000 clones, roughly 90% detected once. Trimming cost V 6 bases and J 6 bases; bases outside gene matches: 6. Germline CDR1 is PRHDT and CDR2 is FYEKMQ (reference sequence). The CDR3 is 14 residues long. In its sample, this clone was seen once. This clonotype was sampled from a female donor in good health, enrolled as a control in a pregnancy study. The V and J genes are TRBV13 and TRBJ2-3; TRBD1 matches 10 bases. Specimen: peripheral blood, collected in the third trimester of pregnancy. CDR3 bases: TGTGCCAGCAGGAAGACAGGGGGCGCGGATACGCAGTATTTT. This sequence encodes CASRKTGGADTQYF.